This TCR beta chain was profiled in a study of blood T cell repertoires in COVID-19. Study at large: Spain, Italy and the United States supplied samples that represented acute and convalescent COVID-19. PBMCs, B-cell-depleted T cells, or T cells provided the cDNA or gDNA that made up the material.

CDR1 and CDR2 from the germline V gene are MDHEN and SYDVKM. V dropped 2 bases and J dropped 7 bases, with 14 bases sitting between them. This CDR3 is built from 14 residues. In the original processing: Amplification from reference gene primers served as the basis for estimated nucleated cell counts. The table came from immunoSEQ multiplex PCR; TCRdb's copy has only in-frame clones and leaves some out. V and J calls and clone size are copied from that table; D and trimming were computed from the DNA. Among about 150,000 clones listed, approximately 90% were seen once. Source material: peripheral blood. This receptor was identified in a man aged 60-69 years with active or convalescent COVID-19. The chain employs TRBV28 and TRBJ1-2; D remains unclear. The CDR3 DNA reads as TGTGCCAGCAGTTTAACTTCCGGGAGTAGTGGCTACACCTTC. Its protein is CASSLTSGSSGYTF.